The rows below give T cell receptor beta chains drawn from one sample of a study of cytomegalovirus exposure and HLA in healthy donors. Some clones are missing from TCRdb's copy, which holds only in-frame ones; the method was immunoSEQ multiplex PCR. Of roughly 200,000 clones in the sample, less than 90% were seen once. The sequenced sample was PBMCs. The receptors derive from a woman in her twenties or thirties in good health and CMV-seronegative. The CDR3 runs from the conserved cysteine through the conserved F or W. The D gene is left open where the match is weak. Some rows mark clone size as missing; the rest say once, few, many or name a class of expanded clone.

cdr3_aa: CASSHGGAPGELFF
cdr3_nt: TGCGCCAGCAGCCACGGGGGGGCCCCCGGGGAGCTGTTTTTT
j_call: TRBJ2-2
v_call: TRBV4-1
d_call: TRBD2
clone_size: .

cdr3_aa: CAWSVAAYEQYF
cdr3_nt: TGTGCCTGGAGTGTGGCAGCCTACGAGCAGTACTTC
j_call: TRBJ2-7
v_call: TRBV30
d_call: .
clone_size: .

cdr3_aa: CAAGGSAYGYTF
cdr3_nt: TGTGCCGCGGGAGGTTCGGCCTATGGCTACACCTTC
j_call: TRBJ1-2
v_call: TRBV2
d_call: .
clone_size: .

cdr3_aa: CASSAYRDYEQYF
cdr3_nt: TGTGCCAGCAGCGCTTACAGAGACTACGAGCAGTACTTC
j_call: TRBJ2-7
v_call: TRBV5-6
d_call: .
clone_size: .

cdr3_aa: CASSNGSGEQYF
cdr3_nt: TGTGCCAGCAGCAATGGGTCGGGGGAGCAGTACTTC
j_call: TRBJ2-7
v_call: TRBV6-6
d_call: .
clone_size: .

cdr3_aa: CASSPGQLGANVLTF
cdr3_nt: TGTGCCAGCAGCCCTGGACAGCTTGGGGCCAACGTCCTGACTTTC
j_call: TRBJ2-6
v_call: TRBV7-3
d_call: .
clone_size: .

cdr3_aa: CASSAFLGTATGYTF
cdr3_nt: TGTGCCAGCAGTGCGTTTTTAGGGACAGCTACTGGCTACACCTTC
j_call: TRBJ1-2
v_call: TRBV6-1
d_call: TRBD1
clone_size: .

cdr3_aa: CASSPPVLFTDTQYF
cdr3_nt: TGCGCCAGCAGCCCCCCGGTCCTTTTCACAGATACGCAGTATTTT
j_call: TRBJ2-3
v_call: TRBV10-2
d_call: .
clone_size: .

cdr3_aa: CASSQSGGSYEKLFF
cdr3_nt: TGTGCCAGCAGCCAGTCAGGGGGCTCGTATGAAAAACTGTTTTTT
j_call: TRBJ1-4
v_call: TRBV6-5
d_call: TRBD1
clone_size: .

cdr3_aa: CASSANIRGYGYTF
cdr3_nt: TGCGCCAGCAGCGCTAACATTAGAGGCTATGGCTACACCTTC
j_call: TRBJ1-2
v_call: TRBV5-1
d_call: .
clone_size: .

cdr3_aa: CAISDPGGFYNEQFF
cdr3_nt: TGTGCCATCAGTGACCCGGGGGGCTTCTACAATGAGCAGTTCTTC
j_call: TRBJ2-1
v_call: TRBV10-3
d_call: .
clone_size: .

cdr3_aa: CASSFRETQYF
cdr3_nt: TGTGCCAGCAGCTTTCGGGAGACCCAGTACTTC
j_call: TRBJ2-5
v_call: TRBV5-6
d_call: .
clone_size: .

cdr3_aa: CASSHRTGSPYNEQFF
cdr3_nt: TGTGCCAGCAGCCATCGTACCGGGTCCCCCTACAATGAGCAGTTCTTC
j_call: TRBJ2-1
v_call: TRBV5-6
d_call: .
clone_size: .

cdr3_aa: CASSLGITGVSYEQYF
cdr3_nt: TGTGCCAGTAGCCTGGGGATAACAGGGGTCTCCTACGAGCAGTACTTC
j_call: TRBJ2-7
v_call: TRBV19
d_call: TRBD1
clone_size: .

cdr3_aa: CASSRNSDTQYF
cdr3_nt: TGCGCCAGCTCGAGGAATTCAGATACGCAGTATTTT
j_call: TRBJ2-3
v_call: TRBV10-2
d_call: .
clone_size: few

cdr3_aa: CASSASGGALKTQYF
cdr3_nt: TGTGCTAGCAGCGCGAGCGGGGGGGCCCTGAAGACCCAGTACTTC
j_call: TRBJ2-5
v_call: TRBV7-7
d_call: TRBD2
clone_size: .

cdr3_aa: CASSTTGDEQFF
cdr3_nt: TGTGCCAGCAGTACGACAGGCGATGAGCAGTTCTTC
j_call: TRBJ2-1
v_call: TRBV28
d_call: .
clone_size: .

cdr3_aa: CASSIDPASGSYNEQFF
cdr3_nt: TGTGCCAGTAGTATAGATCCCGCTAGCGGATCTTACAATGAGCAGTTCTTC
j_call: TRBJ2-1
v_call: TRBV19
d_call: TRBD2
clone_size: .

cdr3_aa: CASSFRSDPFF
cdr3_nt: TGTGCCAGCAGCTTTAGATCCGATCCGTTCTTC
j_call: TRBJ2-1
v_call: TRBV7-9
d_call: .
clone_size: .

cdr3_aa: CASSLEGQGSLQETQYF
cdr3_nt: TGTGCCAGCAGTTTAGAGGGACAGGGAAGCTTACAAGAGACCCAGTACTTC
j_call: TRBJ2-5
v_call: TRBV27
d_call: TRBD1
clone_size: .

cdr3_aa: CASSELGLAGSNTDTQYF
cdr3_nt: TGTGCCAGCAGCGAGTTGGGACTAGCGGGGTCGAACACAGATACGCAGTATTTT
j_call: TRBJ2-3
v_call: TRBV9
d_call: TRBD2
clone_size: .

cdr3_aa: CSVEVQGNGEQYF
cdr3_nt: TGCAGCGTTGAAGTCCAGGGAAACGGCGAGCAGTACTTC
j_call: TRBJ2-7
v_call: TRBV29-1
d_call: .
clone_size: .

cdr3_aa: CAGSWGTGAGNTIYF
cdr3_nt: TGTGCCGGCAGCTGGGGGACAGGGGCTGGAAACACCATATATTTT
j_call: TRBJ1-3
v_call: TRBV5-6
d_call: TRBD1
clone_size: .

cdr3_aa: CASSQDLGGYTF
cdr3_nt: TGTGCCAGCAGTCAAGATCTGGGCGGCTACACCTTC
j_call: TRBJ1-2
v_call: TRBV2
d_call: .
clone_size: .

cdr3_aa: CASYGTDLWRAFF
cdr3_nt: TGTGCCAGCTACGGGACTGATCTCTGGCGGGCTTTCTTT
j_call: TRBJ1-1
v_call: TRBV28
d_call: .
clone_size: .

cdr3_aa: CASSLFSNRGQGEQYF
cdr3_nt: TGTGCCAGCAGTCTATTTTCTAACAGGGGGCAAGGAGAGCAGTACTTC
j_call: TRBJ2-7
v_call: TRBV27
d_call: TRBD1
clone_size: .

cdr3_aa: CASRGRDGHYGYTF
cdr3_nt: TGTGCCAGCAGGGGGAGGGACGGACACTATGGCTACACCTTC
j_call: TRBJ1-2
v_call: TRBV28
d_call: .
clone_size: .

cdr3_aa: CASSLMTGGSTDTQYF
cdr3_nt: TGCGCCAGCAGCCTCATGACAGGGGGCTCCACAGATACGCAGTATTTT
j_call: TRBJ2-3
v_call: TRBV5-1
d_call: TRBD1
clone_size: .

cdr3_aa: CASSHPRGPDLNSYEQYF
cdr3_nt: TGTGCCAGCAGCCACCCTCGCGGCCCCGACTTAAATTCCTACGAGCAGTACTTC
j_call: TRBJ2-7
v_call: TRBV7-9
d_call: .
clone_size: .

cdr3_aa: CASSLSGGARETQYF
cdr3_nt: TGTGCCAGCAGCTTAAGCGGGGGGGCACGCGAGACCCAGTACTTC
j_call: TRBJ2-5
v_call: TRBV7-3
d_call: TRBD2
clone_size: few

cdr3_aa: CASSLGIQGGEKLFF
cdr3_nt: TGTGCCAGCAGCTTGGGTATTCAGGGTGGTGAAAAACTGTTTTTT
j_call: TRBJ1-4
v_call: TRBV5-4
d_call: .
clone_size: once

cdr3_aa: CASRPRGLFTDTQYF
cdr3_nt: TGTGCCAGCAGACCAAGGGGACTCTTCACAGATACGCAGTATTTT
j_call: TRBJ2-3
v_call: TRBV6-5
d_call: .
clone_size: .

cdr3_aa: CASSQGGTHTYEQYF
cdr3_nt: TGCGCCAGCAGCCAAGGTGGGACACACACCTACGAGCAGTACTTC
j_call: TRBJ2-7
v_call: TRBV4-1
d_call: .
clone_size: .

cdr3_aa: CASDSAGGRYEQYF
cdr3_nt: TGTGCCAGCGATTCGGCAGGCGGGAGGTACGAGCAGTACTTC
j_call: TRBJ2-7
v_call: TRBV2
d_call: TRBD2
clone_size: .

cdr3_aa: CSVGGLASKETQYF
cdr3_nt: TGCAGCGTTGGGGGACTAGCGAGTAAAGAGACCCAGTACTTC
j_call: TRBJ2-5
v_call: TRBV29-1
d_call: TRBD2
clone_size: .

cdr3_aa: CASSLQGQETQYF
cdr3_nt: TGCGCCAGCAGCTTACAGGGGCAAGAGACCCAGTACTTC
j_call: TRBJ2-5
v_call: TRBV5-1
d_call: TRBD1
clone_size: .

cdr3_aa: CASSEILATSYEQYF
cdr3_nt: TGCGCCAGCAGCGAGATTCTAGCGACGTCCTACGAGCAGTACTTC
j_call: TRBJ2-7
v_call: TRBV5-1
d_call: .
clone_size: few

cdr3_aa: CASSKPGQISGANVLTF
cdr3_nt: TGTGCCAGCAGCAAACCGGGACAGATCTCTGGGGCCAACGTCCTGACTTTC
j_call: TRBJ2-6
v_call: TRBV11-2
d_call: TRBD1
clone_size: .

cdr3_aa: CASSVAGLAGVNEQFF
cdr3_nt: TGTGCCAGCAGCGTAGCAGGACTAGCGGGGGTCAATGAGCAGTTCTTC
j_call: TRBJ2-1
v_call: TRBV9
d_call: TRBD2
clone_size: .

cdr3_aa: CASARGDDEKLFF
cdr3_nt: TGTGCCAGCGCGCGGGGGGATGATGAAAAACTGTTTTTT
j_call: TRBJ1-4
v_call: TRBV5-6
d_call: .
clone_size: once

cdr3_aa: CASSDPSGSPNTGELFF
cdr3_nt: TGCGCCAGCAGTGACCCTAGCGGGAGTCCTAACACCGGGGAGCTGTTTTTT
j_call: TRBJ2-2
v_call: TRBV10-1
d_call: TRBD2
clone_size: .

cdr3_aa: CASSPQTSGGYQETQYF
cdr3_nt: TGTGCCAGCAGTCCGCAGACTAGCGGGGGGTACCAAGAGACCCAGTACTTC
j_call: TRBJ2-5
v_call: TRBV28
d_call: TRBD2
clone_size: .

cdr3_aa: CASSSGIYNEQFF
cdr3_nt: TGTGCCAGCAGTAGCGGGATCTACAATGAGCAGTTCTTC
j_call: TRBJ2-1
v_call: TRBV28
d_call: TRBD2
clone_size: .

cdr3_aa: CASSLGLAGYQETQYF
cdr3_nt: TGTGCCAGCAGCTTGGGGTTAGCGGGCTACCAAGAGACCCAGTACTTC
j_call: TRBJ2-5
v_call: TRBV5-4
d_call: TRBD2
clone_size: once